One and the same sample provided the 2 T cell receptor beta chains below, sequenced in a study of a mutant IDH1 vaccine in newly diagnosed glioma. Clones were sequenced by immunoSEQ multiplex PCR, and TCRdb holds only the in-frame ones, with some missing. The sample lists 68,000 or so clones, 79% occurring once. Time point in this sample: baseline, week 1 (first vaccination visit). Treatment defined: pre-vaccination baseline after standard-of-care therapy. The sequencing here drew on PBMCs, taken from a glioma patient treated with radiotherapy, temozolomide or both. Receptors originate from a middle-aged man with glioma.

The chain carries TRBV7-6 and TRBJ1-2; TRBD1 agrees at 7 bases. This CDR3 spans 16 amino acids. Germline CDR1 SGHVS, CDR2 FNYEAQ. J lost 4 bases, V lost 4 bases, and 12 bases had no gene match. The CDR3 DNA follows: TGTGCCAGCAGCTCCCCGAACGGGGACAGAGGCTATGGCTACACCTTC. It codes for CASSSPNGDRGYGYTF.

The chain couples TRBV6-5 to TRBJ1-2, with D unresolved. The V gene lost 0 bases and the J gene lost 1 base, with 6 bases spanning the gap. Germline-derived CDR1 and CDR2 are MNHEY and SVGAGI. CDR3 length equals 14 residues. CDR3 amino acids: CASSYSALNYGYTF. CDR3 DNA: TGTGCCAGCAGTTACTCGGCACTTAACTATGGCTACACCTTC.